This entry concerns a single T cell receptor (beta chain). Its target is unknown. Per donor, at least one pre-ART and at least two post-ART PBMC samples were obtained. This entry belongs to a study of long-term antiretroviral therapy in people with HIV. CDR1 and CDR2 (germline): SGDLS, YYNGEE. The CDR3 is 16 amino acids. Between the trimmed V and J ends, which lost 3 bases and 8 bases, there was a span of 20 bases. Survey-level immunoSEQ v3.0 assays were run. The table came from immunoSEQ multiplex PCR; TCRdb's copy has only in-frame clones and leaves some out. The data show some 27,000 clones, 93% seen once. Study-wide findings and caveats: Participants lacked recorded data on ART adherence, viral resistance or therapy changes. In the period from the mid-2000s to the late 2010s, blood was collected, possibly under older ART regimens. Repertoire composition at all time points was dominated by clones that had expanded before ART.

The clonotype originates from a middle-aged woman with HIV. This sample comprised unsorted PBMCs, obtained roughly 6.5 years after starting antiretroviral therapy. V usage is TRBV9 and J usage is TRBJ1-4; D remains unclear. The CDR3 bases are TGTGCCAGCAGCGCGGGTGAGAGACCCCAGGCGGAAAAACTGTTTTTT. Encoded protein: CASSAGERPQAEKLFF.